The present TCR beta chain was sequenced within a study of liver allograft versus peripheral blood T cells. On the study more broadly: Transplanted livers and recipients' peripheral blood had their T cell receptor repertoires compared. Notes on the study in general: Intragraft T cell receptor repertoires of liver allografts were reported to differ from peripheral blood repertoires.

Concerning this clonotype itself: The antigen remains unidentified. A read error may explain this, as a much larger clone is one base away.

The CDR3 is 14 residues long. CDR1 is MNHNS, CDR2 SASEGT, per germline. A single record per CDR3 protein comes from TCRdb applying MiXCR to the reads. The repertoire holds 9,700 or so distinct CDR3 sequences, with roughly 25% as singletons. The TCR sequence derives from a human patient who had a liver transplant. The graft donor may have given rise to some T cells. V and J are TRBV6-1 and TRBJ1-2, with 7 bases matching TRBD1. CDR3 in amino acids: CANSSRQGIAGYTF. CDR3 sequence (DNA): TGTGCCAACAGTTCTCGACAGGGTATAGCTGGCTACACCTTC.